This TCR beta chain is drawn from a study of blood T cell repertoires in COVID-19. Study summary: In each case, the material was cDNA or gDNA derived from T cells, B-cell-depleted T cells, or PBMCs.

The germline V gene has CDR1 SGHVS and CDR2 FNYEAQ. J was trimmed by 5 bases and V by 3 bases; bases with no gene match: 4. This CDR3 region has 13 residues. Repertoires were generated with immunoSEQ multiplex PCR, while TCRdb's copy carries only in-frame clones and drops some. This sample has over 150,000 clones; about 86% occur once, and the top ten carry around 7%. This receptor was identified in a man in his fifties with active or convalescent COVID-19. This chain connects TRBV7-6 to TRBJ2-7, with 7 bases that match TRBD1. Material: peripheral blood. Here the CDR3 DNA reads TGTGCCAGCAGCTTGAACAGGGGCGACGAGCAGTACTTC. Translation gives CASSLNRGDEQYF.